This T cell receptor beta chain emerged from a study of blood T cell repertoires in COVID-19. Study-wide background: Samples taken during acute and convalescent COVID-19 were collected in the United States, Italy and Spain. Sample material is recorded as cDNA or gDNA derived from T cells, B-cell-depleted T cells, or PBMCs.

The length of the CDR3 is 17 residues. Germline V lookup: CDR1 MDHEN, CDR2 SYDVKM. The V segment lost 4 bases and the J segment 3 bases; nucleotides outside the gene matches: 13. How the authors handled the data: It was from reference gene primer amplification that nucleated cell counts were estimated. Method: immunoSEQ multiplex PCR; TCRdb's copy keeps in-frame clones and lacks some. D and trimming come from the DNA, and the V and J calls and clone size come from that table. This sample carries 80,000 to 95,000 clones, 85% of them seen once, and the ten largest clones take about 15%. This receptor was taken from a woman between 65 and 79 years old with acute or convalescent COVID-19. This chain connects TRBV28 to TRBJ1-1; 8 nucleotides match TRBD1. Sequencing input: peripheral blood. The CDR3 here is CASSSPGTGGGHTEAFF. CDR3 coding DNA: TGTGCCAGCAGTTCGCCCGGGACAGGAGGGGGGCACACTGAAGCTTTCTTT.